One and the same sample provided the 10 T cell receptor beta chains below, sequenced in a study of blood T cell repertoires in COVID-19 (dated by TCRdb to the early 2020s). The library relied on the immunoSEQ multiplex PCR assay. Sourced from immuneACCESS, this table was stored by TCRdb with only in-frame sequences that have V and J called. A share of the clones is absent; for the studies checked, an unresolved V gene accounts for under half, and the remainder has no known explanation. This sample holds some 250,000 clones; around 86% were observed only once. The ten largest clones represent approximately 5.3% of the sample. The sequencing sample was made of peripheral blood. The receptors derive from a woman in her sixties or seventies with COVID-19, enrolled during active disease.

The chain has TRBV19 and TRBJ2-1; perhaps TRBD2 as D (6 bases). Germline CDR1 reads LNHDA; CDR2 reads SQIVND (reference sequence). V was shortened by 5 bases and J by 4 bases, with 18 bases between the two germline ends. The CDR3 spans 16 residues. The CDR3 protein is CASSSSIADLYNEQFF. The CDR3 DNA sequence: TGTGCCAGTAGTTCCTCAATAGCGGACCTTTACAATGAGCAGTTCTTC.

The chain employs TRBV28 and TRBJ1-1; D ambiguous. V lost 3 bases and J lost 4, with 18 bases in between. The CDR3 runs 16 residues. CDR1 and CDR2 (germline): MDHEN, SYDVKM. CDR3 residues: CASSFVLAGIGTEAFF. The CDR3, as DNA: TGTGCCAGCAGTTTTGTCCTTGCGGGGATTGGCACTGAAGCTTTCTTT.

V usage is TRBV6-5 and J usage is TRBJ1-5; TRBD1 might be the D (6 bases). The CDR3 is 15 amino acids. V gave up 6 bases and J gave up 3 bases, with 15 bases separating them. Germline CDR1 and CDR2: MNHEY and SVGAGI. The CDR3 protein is CASSRGGAFNQPQHF. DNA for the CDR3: TGTGCCAGCAGCCGGGGGGGGGCCTTCAATCAGCCCCAGCATTTT.

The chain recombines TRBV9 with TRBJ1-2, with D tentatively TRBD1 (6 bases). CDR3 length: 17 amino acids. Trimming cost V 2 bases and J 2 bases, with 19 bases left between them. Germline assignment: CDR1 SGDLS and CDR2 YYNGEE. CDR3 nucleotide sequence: TGTGCCAGCAGCGTTGAGTCAGGGGCTTTGTTAAACTATGGCTACACCTTC. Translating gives CASSVESGALLNYGYTF.

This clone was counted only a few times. CDR3 DNA sequence: TGTGCCAGTAGTACCGCGACAGGGGGTAACAATCAGCCCCAGCATTTT. As protein: CASSTATGGNNQPQHF. The chain joins TRBV19 to TRBJ1-5, with 9 bases matching TRBD1. This CDR3 has 16 amino acids. CDR1 and CDR2 from the germline V gene are LNHDA and SQIVND (reference sequence). The V gene end was trimmed by 4 bases and the J gene end by 3 bases; junction bases not matched to a gene: 7.

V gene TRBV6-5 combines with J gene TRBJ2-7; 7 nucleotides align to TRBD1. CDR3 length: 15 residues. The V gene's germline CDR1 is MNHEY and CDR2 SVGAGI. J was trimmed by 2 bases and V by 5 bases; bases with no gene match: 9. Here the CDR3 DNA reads TGTGCCAGCAGTCCTCTACAGGGGAGAACCTACGAGCAGTACTTC. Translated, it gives CASSPLQGRTYEQYF.

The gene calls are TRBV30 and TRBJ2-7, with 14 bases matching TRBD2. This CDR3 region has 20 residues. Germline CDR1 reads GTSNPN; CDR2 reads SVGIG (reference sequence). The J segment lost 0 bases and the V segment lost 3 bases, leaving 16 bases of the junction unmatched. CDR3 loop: CAWSDGLAGGPPESSYEQYF. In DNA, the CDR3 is TGTGCCTGGAGCGACGGACTAGCGGGAGGTCCACCCGAGAGCTCCTACGAGCAGTACTTC.

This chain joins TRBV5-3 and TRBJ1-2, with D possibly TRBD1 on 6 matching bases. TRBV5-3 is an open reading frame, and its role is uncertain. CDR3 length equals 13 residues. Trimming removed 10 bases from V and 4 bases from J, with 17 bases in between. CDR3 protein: CAARTDLIYGYTF. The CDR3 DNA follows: TGTGCCGCCAGGACAGACCTAATCTATGGCTACACCTTC.

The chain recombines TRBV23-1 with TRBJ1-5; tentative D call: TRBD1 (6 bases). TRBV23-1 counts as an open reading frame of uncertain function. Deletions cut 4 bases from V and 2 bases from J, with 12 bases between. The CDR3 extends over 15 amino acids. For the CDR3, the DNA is TGCGCCAGCAGTCTTTATCGACAGGGCAATCAGCCCCAGCATTTT. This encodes CASSLYRQGNQPQHF.

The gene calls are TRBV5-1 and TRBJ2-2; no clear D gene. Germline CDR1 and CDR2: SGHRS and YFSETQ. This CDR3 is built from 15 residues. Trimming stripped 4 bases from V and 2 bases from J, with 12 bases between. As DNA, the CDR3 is TGCGCCAGCAGCCCCAGTCATTTCAACACCGGGGAGCTGTTTTTT. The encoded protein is CASSPSHFNTGELFF.